Listed here are 15 T cell receptor beta chains from one sample, sequenced in a study of blood T cell repertoires in COVID-19. TCRdb's table, derived via immunoSEQ multiplex PCR, lists solely in-frame clones and lacks some. The sample consists of 70,000 to 95,000 clones, about 89% of them appearing once. The sequenced sample consisted of peripheral blood. The receptor source for this set is a middle-aged man with COVID-19, enrolled during active disease.

The chain links TRBV3-1 (or the pseudogene TRBV3-2) to TRBJ2-7; TRBD1 is a possible D gene (6 bases). This CDR3 region has 14 residues. V lost 3 bases and J 4 bases, leaving 13 bases between the germline ends. The V gene's germline CDR1 is LGHDT and CDR2 YNNKEL (reference sequence). DNA for the CDR3: TGTGCCAGCAGCCAGGCGCTGGGGGCGTACGAGCAGTACTTC. Amino acids: CASSQALGAYEQYF.

The CDR3 spells CASSPGRTGVGEQYF. In DNA form, the CDR3 reads TGTGCCAGCTCACCTGGGAGGACAGGGGTAGGCGAGCAGTACTTC. The chain uses TRBV18 and TRBJ2-7; 9 nucleotides match TRBD1. The CDR3 has 15 amino acids. Per germline, CDR1 KGHSH and CDR2 LQKENI. Trimming removed 3 bases from V and 6 bases from J; junction bases left unmatched: 9.

The chain carries TRBV7-9 and TRBJ2-7; the match to TRBD1 covers 9 bases. The ends lost 4 bases at V and 3 bases at J; junction bases unmatched: 10. This CDR3 spans 16 amino acids. CDR1 and CDR2 (germline): SEHNR, FQNEAQ (reference sequence). CDR3 nucleotides: TGTGCCAGCAGCTGGAAAACCGGGACAGGGAGCTACGAGCAGTACTTC. Translation: CASSWKTGTGSYEQYF.

This sequence joins TRBV10-3 and TRBJ2-1, with 8 nucleotides matching TRBD2. Germline V lookup: CDR1 ENHRY, CDR2 SYGVKD. Unmatched junction bases numbered 3, after V lost 4 bases and J lost 4 bases. The CDR3 is 14 residues long. This CDR3 is CAISGTSRYNEQFF. CDR3 DNA sequence: TGTGCCATCAGTGGGACTAGCAGATACAATGAGCAGTTCTTC.

V and J are TRBV21-1 and TRBJ2-2; TRBD1 is the table's D call and was not checked against the DNA. TRBV21-1 is a documented pseudogene. This CDR3 is 18 amino acids long. CDR3 nucleotide sequence: TGTGCCAGCAGCAAGTTTACAGGGGGTAAGGGGGTCACCGGGGAGCTGTTTTTT. It is translated as CASSKFTGGKGVTGELFF.

CDR3 region: CASSGGGSGNTIYF. Here the CDR3 DNA reads TGCGCCAGCAGTGGAGGCGGCTCTGGAAACACCATATATTTT. The rearrangement links TRBV10-1 to TRBJ1-3; D not resolved. Germline CDR1 and CDR2: WNHNN and SYGVQD (reference sequence). V gave up 4 bases and J gave up 0 bases, with 7 bases separating them. The CDR3 length is 14 residues.

This chain links TRBV5-5 with TRBJ2-5; D is undetermined. CDR3 length equals 12 residues. CDR1 SGHKS and CDR2 YYEKEE come from the germline V gene (reference sequence). Trimming took 0 bases from V and 5 from J, leaving 5 bases between them. The CDR3 nucleotides read TGTGCCAGCAGCTTGGGGCGGGAGACCCAGTACTTC. Its translation: CASSLGRETQYF.

V gene TRBV30 combines with J gene TRBJ1-5; the match to TRBD1 covers 8 bases. Germline CDR1 and CDR2: GTSNPN and SVGIG (reference sequence). CDR3 size: 13 residues. The trim removed 3 bases at V and 7 bases at J, leaving 5 bases unmatched. The CDR3 region is CAWSLQGGQPQHF. CDR3 DNA: TGTGCCTGGAGCCTACAGGGGGGACAGCCCCAGCATTTT. The full variable domain, rest sourced from reference TRBV30 and TRBJ1-5, is SQTIHQWPATLVQPVGSPLSLECTVEGTSNPNLYWYRQAAGRGLQLLFYSVGIGQISSEVPQNLSASRPQDRQFILSSKKLLLSDSGFYLCAWSLQGGQPQHFGDGTRLSIL.

The CDR3 sequence is CATSDSGPSGTGELFF. The CDR3, as DNA: TGTGCCACCAGTGATAGTGGCCCCTCGGGCACCGGGGAGCTGTTTTTT. V and J are TRBV24-1 and TRBJ2-2; no firm D call. V lost 3 bases, J lost 4 bases, and 14 bases lay in between. Germline V gene sequence: CDR1 KGHDR, CDR2 SFDVKD. This CDR3 is built from 16 residues.

The chain recombines TRBV3-1 (or the pseudogene TRBV3-2) with TRBJ2-1, with 7 bases matching TRBD2. The CDR3 is made up of 15 amino acids. Germline lookup yields CDR1 LGHDT and CDR2 YNNKEL (reference sequence). The V and J ends lost 2 bases and 6 bases, in that order; junction bases with no gene match: 7. CDR3 amino acids: CASSQPRDYVNEQFF. CDR3 in DNA: TGTGCCAGCAGCCAACCCCGGGACTACGTCAATGAGCAGTTCTTC.

The chain is built from TRBV10-1 and TRBJ2-2, with 12 nucleotides matching TRBD2. V was clipped by 4 bases and J by 6 bases; unmatched bases: 6. Germline CDR1 WNHNN, CDR2 SYGVQD (reference sequence). The CDR3 covers 16 residues. DNA of the CDR3: TGCGCCAGCAGTGGCACGACTAGCGGGGGCCCCGGGGAGCTGTTTTTT. Its translation is CASSGTTSGGPGELFF.

This clone was observed a single time. The chain links TRBV6-5 to TRBJ1-2; D is possibly TRBD1 (5 bases). This CDR3 region has 14 residues. The V gene's germline CDR1 is MNHEY and CDR2 SVGAGI. Trimming cost V 8 bases and J 1 base, with 14 bases left between them. CDR3 nucleotides: TGTGCCAGCTCATTGGAACAGGATAACTATGGCTACACCTTC. This gives the protein CASSLEQDNYGYTF.

This clone was picked up a small number of times. The J gene is TRBJ1-5, the V gene TRBV6-1; D possibly corresponds to TRBD1 (5 bases). This CDR3 is built from 14 residues. CDR1 is MNHNS, CDR2 SASEGT, per germline. Deletions cut 3 bases from V and 6 bases from J, with 12 bases between. CDR3 residues: CASSDRVLGQPQHF. The CDR3 DNA reads as TGTGCCAGCAGTGACAGGGTTTTGGGTCAGCCCCAGCATTTT.

The chain recombines TRBV25-1 with TRBJ1-1; possible D gene TRBD1, 6 bases. V was shortened by 7 bases and J by 7 bases, with 13 bases between the two germline ends. The length of the CDR3 is 12 residues. In germline, CDR1 is MGHDK, CDR2 SYGVNS. Written as DNA, the CDR3 is TGTGCCAGCACTAGGGGGAACCGTGAAGCTTTCTTT. Its protein is CASTRGNREAFF.

J is TRBJ1-1 and V is TRBV13, with TRBD1 matching over 8 bases. Germline lookup yields CDR1 PRHDT and CDR2 FYEKMQ (reference sequence). The CDR3 is 14 amino acids. J gave up 1 base and V 4 bases, and 2 bases lay outside the gene matches. The CDR3 spells CASSYGTGNTEAFF. The DNA for the CDR3 is TGTGCCAGCAGCTACGGGACAGGGAACACTGAAGCTTTCTTT. The full variable domain, rest sourced from reference TRBV13 and TRBJ1-1, is AAGVIQSPRHLIKEKRETATLKCYPIPRHDTVYWYQQGPGQDPQFLISFYEKMQSDKGSIPDRFSAQQFSDYHSELNMSSLELGDSALYFCASSYGTGNTEAFFGQGTRLTVV.